These T cell receptor beta chains were read from a single sample in a study of blood T cells in healthy people across ages. TCRdb independently ran MiXCR on the 5' RACE reads; one entry per CDR3 protein. Altogether more than 700,000 distinct CDR3 sequences are present, around half being singletons, with the ten largest covering 15% to 20%. Sample: blood. The receptors originated from an elderly man in good health. CDR3s include the opening cysteine and the closing phenylalanine or tryptophan. Each record gives: clone size, D gene, J gene, V gene, CDR3 DNA, CDR3 protein. A D gene is named only where the DNA matches it firmly. Expanded clones get a size class; other rows say once, few or many, or leave the size out.

.	.	TRBJ2-6	TRBV5-5	TGTGCCAGCGACCGGGCTGGGGCCAACGTCCTGACTTTC	CASDRAGANVLTF
few	.	TRBJ1-2	TRBV7-2	TGTGCCAGCGGAATCGGGAATCTGGGCTACACCTTC	CASGIGNLGYTF
few	.	TRBJ1-2	TRBV12-3/TRBV12-4	TGTGCCAGCAGGAAGACAGCTAACTATGGCTACACCTTC	CASRKTANYGYTF
.	TRBD2	TRBJ2-1	TRBV20-1	TGCAGTGCCAGGGGGACTAGCGGGAGAAGAAGTGAGCAGTTCTTC	CSARGTSGRRSEQFF
once	TRBD2	TRBJ2-3	TRBV29-1	TGCAGCGTTGTTGGGCTAGCGGTAGTAGGGACAGATACGCAGTATTTT	CSVVGLAVVGTDTQYF
many	TRBD1	TRBJ1-6	TRBV7-2	TGTGCCAGCAGCTTAGGGGACAGGTCACCCCTCCACTTT	CASSLGDRSPLHF
many	TRBD2	TRBJ2-3	TRBV11-2	TGTGCCAGCAGCCGATCCCTCCAGGGACTAGCGGGAGGTCCAAAGAGCACAGATACGCAGTATTTT	CASSRSLQGLAGGPKSTDTQYF
.	TRBD2	TRBJ2-3	TRBV20-1	TGCAGTGCCGATCATCAAACTAGCGGGAGGGCCTTAGATACGCAGTATTTT	CSADHQTSGRALDTQYF
few	.	TRBJ2-7	TRBV12-3/TRBV12-4	TGTGCCAGCAGTTATGGGAGCTCCCGCTCCTACGAGCAGTACTTC	CASSYGSSRSYEQYF
.	.	TRBJ2-2	TRBV11-1	TGTGCCAGCAGCCACAGGACAGGAGGGACCGGGGAGCTGTTTTTT	CASSHRTGGTGELFF
many	.	TRBJ2-3	TRBV7-2	TGTGCCAGCAGCTTTTCCGGACAGAGCACAGATACGCAGTATTTT	CASSFSGQSTDTQYF
few	.	TRBJ1-3	TRBV12-3/TRBV12-4	TGTGCCAGCAGCTCCGGGTCGGTCTCTGGAAACACCATATATTTT	CASSSGSVSGNTIYF
.	.	TRBJ1-6	TRBV28	TGTGCCAGCAGTCCCGCCAGCGGGGGCGCCCGTCCCCTCCACTTT	CASSPASGGARPLHF
.	TRBD2	TRBJ2-1	TRBV4-2	TGTGCCAGCAGCCAAGGGACTAGCGGGAGGGCGTGGAATGAGCAGTTCTTC	CASSQGTSGRAWNEQFF
.	.	TRBJ1-6	TRBV12-3/TRBV12-4	TGTGCCAGCAGCTCAGGCTTCAATATAGGTTCACCCCTCCACTTT	CASSSGFNIGSPLHF
.	TRBD2	TRBJ2-1	TRBV5-1	TGCGCCAGCAGCCCAGGGACTACTAGGGACAATGAGCAGTTCTTC	CASSPGTTRDNEQFF
.	.	TRBJ2-5	TRBV28	TGTGCCAGCAGGTTGAGCAGTTTTGTGGGAGGAGAGACCCAGTACTTC	CASRLSSFVGGETQYF
.	TRBD2	TRBJ2-1	TRBV6-6	TGTGCCAGCAGTCAACCCACAGGCTTCCCGAGCGGGGTAACGTTCTTC	CASSQPTGFPSGVTFF
few	.	TRBJ2-4	TRBV20-1	TGCAGTGCTGGATCCTTAAACATTCAGTACTTC	CSAGSLNIQYF
few	.	TRBJ2-6	TRBV7-9	TGTGCCAGCAGCTTCGGCAGCCTCTCAGGGGCCAACGTCCTGACTTTC	CASSFGSLSGANVLTF
.	.	TRBJ2-1	TRBV9	TGTGCCAGCAGCGTCGAGGGAGTTGGTGAGCAGTTCTTC	CASSVEGVGEQFF
.	TRBD2	TRBJ2-7	TRBV13	TGTGCCAGCAGCTTAGAAGCCCAGCGGGGGACCTACAATGAGCAGTACTTC	CASSLEAQRGTYNEQYF
.	TRBD2	TRBJ2-7	TRBV20-1	TGCAGTGCTAGTCCTAGCCCGGGAGGCCCCTACAATGAGCAGTACTTC	CSASPSPGGPYNEQYF
few	TRBD2	TRBJ2-6	TRBV3-1	TGTGCCAGCAGTCAACCGGGACTACTAACGGGGGCCAACGTCCTGACTTTC	CASSQPGLLTGANVLTF
.	TRBD1	TRBJ2-5	TRBV7-3	TGTGCCAGCAGCTTAACGGGGACAGTACCCAACAATGAGCAGTACTTC	CASSLTGTVPNNEQYF
.	TRBD2	TRBJ2-3	TRBV5-1	TGCGCCAGCAGCTTGGAGCTAGCGGGGGACACAGATACGCAGTATTTT	CASSLELAGDTDTQYF
many	.	TRBJ2-7	TRBV3-1	TGTGCCAGCAGCCAAGATTTGGGCAGGGCAGCCTACGAGCAGTACTTC	CASSQDLGRAAYEQYF
.	TRBD2	TRBJ2-7	TRBV2	TGTGCCAGCAGTGACGGGGGTAGCGGGAGTTACGAGCAGTACTTC	CASSDGGSGSYEQYF
.	.	TRBJ2-1	TRBV6-1	TGTGCCAGCAGGGTAGTCGATGAGCAGTTCTTC	CASRVVDEQFF
.	TRBD2	TRBJ2-3	TRBV4-3	TGCACCAGCAGCCAAGACCTGACTAGCGGCAACACAGATACGCAGTATTTT	CTSSQDLTSGNTDTQYF
.	TRBD2	TRBJ2-1	TRBV4-3	TGCGCCAGCAGCCAAGAGGGGACGCTAGCGGGGGGATACAATGAGCAGTTCTTC	CASSQEGTLAGGYNEQFF
.	TRBD2	TRBJ2-7	TRBV10-3	TGTGCCACGGGGGGGACTAGCCTCTACGAGCAGTACTTC	CATGGTSLYEQYF
.	.	TRBJ2-5	TRBV3-1	TGTGTCAGCAGCCATACAAAAGAGACCCAGTACTTC	CVSSHTKETQYF
.	.	TRBJ2-3	TRBV5-1	TGCGCCAGCAGCTTGTTCCCGGCTAGCACAGGTACGCAGTATTTT	CASSLFPASTGTQYF
.	.	TRBJ2-7	TRBV28	TGTGCCAGCAGTCCCGGACTACCACCCTACGAGCAGTACTTC	CASSPGLPPYEQYF
.	TRBD1	TRBJ1-5	TRBV12-3/TRBV12-4	TGTGCCAGCAGTCCCGGGACAGACCTCCTTTATAGCAATCAGCCCCAGCATTTT	CASSPGTDLLYSNQPQHF
.	TRBD2	TRBJ2-5	TRBV20-1	TGCAGTGCTAGAGAGGCTAGCGGAACTCTTTATCAAGAGACCCAGTACTTC	CSAREASGTLYQETQYF
few	.	TRBJ2-6	TRBV7-9	TGTGCCAGCAGGGGAAACTCTGGGGCCAACGTCCTGACTTTC	CASRGNSGANVLTF
.	TRBD1	TRBJ2-5	TRBV12-3/TRBV12-4	TGTGCCAGCAGCAAGACAGGGGGCGAAGAGACCCAGTACTTC	CASSKTGGEETQYF
.	.	TRBJ2-1	TRBV7-2	TGTGCCAGCAGCTTAGGTGACGGGATGGCTAGCTTTAACAATGAGCAGTTCTTC	CASSLGDGMASFNNEQFF